This is a list of T cell receptor beta chains from one sample in a study of chemoradiotherapy in HPV16-positive cancers. This table comes from immunoSEQ multiplex PCR, and its TCRdb copy is limited to in-frame clones, with some not included. The data contain several hundred clones, nearly 90% of them singletons. The sample consisted of tumor tissue, taken from a patient who underwent chemoradiotherapy. The receptors were gathered from a human donor with HPV-associated anogenital cancer. Each CDR3 is given with its conserved first and last residue. The D gene is left open where the match is weak. The listing skips clone size in some rows; elsewhere it reads once, few, many or a size class.

j_gene,v_gene,abundance,d_gene,CDR3nt,CDR3aa
TRBJ2-6,TRBV5-1,NA,NA,TGCGCCAGCAGCTTGTACTCTGGGGCCAACGTCCTGACTTTC,CASSLYSGANVLTF
TRBJ1-5,TRBV5-8,once,NA,TGTGCCAGCAGCTTGGCCGGGGATCAGCCCCAGCATTTT,CASSLAGDQPQHF
TRBJ2-2,TRBV4-1,NA,NA,TGCGCCAGCAGCCAAGTAAGTCTAGCGCAGGGCGGGATCGCCGGGGAGCTGTTTTTT,CASSQVSLAQGGIAGELFF
TRBJ1-4,TRBV28,NA,TRBD1,TGTGCCAGCAGTTTGGGGACAGAAAATGAAAAACTGTTTTTT,CASSLGTENEKLFF
TRBJ2-2,TRBV28,NA,TRBD2,TGTGCCAGCAGTCCCTCGTATGGGAGCGGGGCGGCAACCGGGGAGCTGTTTTTT,CASSPSYGSGAATGELFF
TRBJ1-2,TRBV30,few,NA,TGTGCCTGGAGCTGGCAGATCTATGGCTACACCTTC,CAWSWQIYGYTF
TRBJ2-7,TRBV7-9,NA,NA,TGTGCCAGCAGCTTTAGCTCCTACGAGCAGTACTTC,CASSFSSYEQYF
TRBJ1-1,TRBV2,NA,NA,TGTGCCAGCAGTGCTATTGAAGCTTTCTTT,CASSAIEAFF
TRBJ1-2,TRBV5-1,NA,NA,TGCGCCAGCAGCCAGGAAGGTGGTAACTATGGCTACACCTTC,CASSQEGGNYGYTF
TRBJ2-5,TRBV27,NA,NA,TGTGCCACCATAAGAGGAGAGACCCAGTACTTC,CATIRGETQYF
TRBJ1-5,TRBV19,NA,TRBD1,TGTGCCAGTAGTGAACGGGACAGCCGGTATCAGCCCCAGCATTTT,CASSERDSRYQPQHF
TRBJ1-2,TRBV7-2,NA,NA,TGTGCCAGCAGCTTAGCTTCTACGGGTCGCGGTAATGGCTACACCTTC,CASSLASTGRGNGYTF
TRBJ2-6,TRBV9,NA,NA,TGTGCCAGCAGCCCTCAGGGGGGGGCTTTCGGGGCCAACGTCCTGACTTTC,CASSPQGGAFGANVLTF
TRBJ2-4,TRBV6-1,NA,NA,TGTGCCAGCAGTGAAGCGCCTGGACAGAAGAAAAACATTCAGTACTTC,CASSEAPGQKKNIQYF
TRBJ1-2,TRBV5-1,NA,TRBD1,TGCGCCAGCAGCTCGGGGGACGGACAGGGAAATGGCTACACCTTC,CASSSGDGQGNGYTF
TRBJ1-1,TRBV14,NA,NA,TGTGCCAGCAGCCAAGATCTAGGGACTATGAACACTGAAGCTTTCTTT,CASSQDLGTMNTEAFF
TRBJ2-5,TRBV2,few,TRBD2,TGTGCCAGTACAGGACTAGCGGGGAAAGAGACCCAGTACTTC,CASTGLAGKETQYF
TRBJ2-5,TRBV2,NA,NA,TGTGCCAGCCTCAAATGGGGTGAGACCCAGTACTTC,CASLKWGETQYF
TRBJ2-1,TRBV9,NA,TRBD2,TGTGCCAGCAGCGAATTCCAATCTAGCGGGAGGCACAATGAGCAGTTCTTC,CASSEFQSSGRHNEQFF
TRBJ2-5,TRBV11-2,NA,NA,TGTGCCAGCAGACGGAGGGGGGAGACCCAGTACTTC,CASRRRGETQYF
TRBJ1-1,TRBV19,NA,TRBD1,TGTGCCAGTAGTACCCTTGGACAGGCTAGAGGGGCTTTCTTT,CASSTLGQARGAFF
TRBJ2-3,TRBV9,NA,TRBD2,TGTGCCAGCAGCGTCGGGGGGACGAGATCCACAGATACGCAGTATTTT,CASSVGGTRSTDTQYF
TRBJ1-1,TRBV7-9,NA,NA,TGTGCCAGCAGCTTAGGGCGTAGGGGCACTGAAGCTTTCTTT,CASSLGRRGTEAFF
TRBJ1-2,TRBV6-6,NA,NA,TGTGCCAGCAGTCCCAGCGGGGCTGATGGCTACACCTTC,CASSPSGADGYTF
TRBJ1-2,TRBV27,NA,TRBD1,TGTGCCAGCAGTTCATCGGGACAGGGAGACTATGGCTACACCTTC,CASSSSGQGDYGYTF
TRBJ1-2,TRBV2,NA,NA,TGTGCCAGCAGAACCTTGACAGTTAACTATGGCTACACCTTC,CASRTLTVNYGYTF
TRBJ1-1,TRBV7-2,NA,TRBD1,TGTGCCAGCAGCAAACGGACAGGGGGCCTCGACACTGAAGCTTTCTTT,CASSKRTGGLDTEAFF
TRBJ2-3,TRBV9,NA,TRBD2,TGTGCCAGCAGCGTGACTAGCGGGAGGGGTGGAGATACGCAGTATTTT,CASSVTSGRGGDTQYF
TRBJ1-2,TRBV29-1,NA,NA,TGCACCCTGAGTATCTGGGCTGAAGGAGGCTACACCTTC,CTLSIWAEGGYTF
TRBJ1-5,TRBV27,NA,NA,TGTGCCAGCTGTGGGGGGCTAGGTCAGCCCCAGCATTTT,CASCGGLGQPQHF
TRBJ2-3,TRBV30,NA,TRBD2,TGTGCCTGGAGTACCCCTGGGACTAGCGGGGGTAGTGGCACAGATACGCAGTATTTT,CAWSTPGTSGGSGTDTQYF
TRBJ2-3,TRBV28,NA,NA,TGTGCCAGCAGTTTTTCGCCGGCGGAAGATACGCAGTATTTT,CASSFSPAEDTQYF
TRBJ2-3,TRBV11-3,NA,TRBD1,TGTGCCAGCAGCCAGGGGGTTGGAGATACGCAGTATTTT,CASSQGVGDTQYF
TRBJ2-2,TRBV30,NA,NA,TGTGCCTGGAGTCTACGGTACCGGGGCGGGGAGCTGTTTTTT,CAWSLRYRGGELFF
TRBJ2-1,TRBV14,NA,TRBD2,TGTGCCAGCGCCGGACTAGCGGTCTACAATGAGCAGTTCTTC,CASAGLAVYNEQFF